These 21 T cell receptor beta chains came from one sample sequenced in a study of blood T cell repertoires in COVID-19. Repertoires were generated with immunoSEQ multiplex PCR, while TCRdb's copy carries only in-frame clones and drops some. This sample yields over 110,000 clones, of which over 75% are seen a single time; around 1.7% belongs to the top ten. The sequenced sample consisted of peripheral blood. Every receptor here comes from a woman aged 50 to 60 with acute or convalescent COVID-19.

The J gene is TRBJ1-1, the V gene TRBV29-1, with 8 bases lining up with TRBD1. The germline V gene has CDR1 SQVTM and CDR2 ANQGSEA. Trimming at V came to 7 bases and at J to 5 bases, leaving 15 bases not matched to a gene. The CDR3 totals 15 residues. CDR3 DNA sequence: TGCAGCGGTGGACAGGGCCGTATTGGGGCAACTGAAGCTTTCTTT. Translated, it gives CSGGQGRIGATEAFF.

The chain couples TRBV6-5 to TRBJ1-3; D remains ambiguous. The CDR3 is 15 residues long. The V end was cut by 6 bases, the J end by 0 bases, with 12 bases between. Per germline, CDR1 MNHEY and CDR2 SVGAGI. CDR3 in amino acids: CASSRDNISGNTIYF. DNA for the CDR3: TGTGCCAGCAGCCGCGACAATATCTCTGGAAACACCATATATTTT.

The chain couples TRBV7-9 to TRBJ1-2, with TRBD1 as a possible D gene (5 bases). This CDR3 comprises 13 residues. The V gene's germline CDR1 is SEHNR and CDR2 FQNEAQ (reference sequence). Trimming removed 3 bases at V and 2 bases at J, with 7 bases between. CDR3 nucleotides: TGTGCCAGCAGCTTCAGGGAAAACTATGGCTACACCTTC. As protein: CASSFRENYGYTF.

This clone was detected only a few times. The chain combines TRBV6-5 with TRBJ2-2; TRBD2 aligns across 10 bases. Germline CDR1 MNHEY, CDR2 SVGAGI. Losses at the gene ends were 2 bases for V and 5 bases for J; bases not matched to a gene: 5. The CDR3 spans 16 residues. In DNA, the CDR3 is TGTGCCAGCAGTTACCGGCTAGCGGGAGCTACCGGGGAGCTGTTTTTT. Its protein product is CASSYRLAGATGELFF.

CDR3 nucleotides: TGTGCCAGCAGCCAGGGGGACTGGGGGGTCGAGCAGTACTTC. It codes for CASSQGDWGVEQYF. The chain uses TRBV3-1 (or the pseudogene TRBV3-2) and TRBJ2-7; the D gene is possibly TRBD2 (6 bases). V lost 3 bases and J lost 6, with 15 bases in between. CDR1 and CDR2 (germline): LGHDT, YNNKEL (reference sequence). The CDR3 contains 14 residues.

The rearrangement links TRBV6-5 to TRBJ1-5, with 8 bases matching TRBD1. The germline CDR1 and CDR2 sequences are MNHEY and SVGAGI. After removal of 7 bases from V and 0 bases from J, the junction contained 5 bases not matched to a gene. CDR3 length: 15 residues. DNA for the CDR3: TGTGCCAGCATCTCAGGGGGCAGTAGCAATCAGCCCCAGCATTTT. Translation gives CASISGGSSNQPQHF.

The chain is built from TRBV5-5 and TRBJ2-3, with D unclear. This CDR3 is built from 16 residues. V was clipped by 0 bases and J by 1 base, with 12 bases between them. CDR1 SGHKS and CDR2 YYEKEE come from the germline V gene (reference sequence). The CDR3 loop is CASSLEGAPRTDTQYF. The CDR3 DNA reads as TGTGCCAGCAGCTTGGAAGGAGCTCCCCGCACAGATACGCAGTATTTT.

The chain recombines TRBV28 with TRBJ2-4; 14 bases map to TRBD2. Trimming removed 4 bases from V and 8 bases from J; junction bases left unmatched: 7. The germline CDR1 and CDR2 sequences are MDHEN and SYDVKM. This CDR3 region has 16 residues. DNA of the CDR3: TGTGCCAGCAGTTCCCCGACTAGCGGGAGGGAGTACATTCAGTACTTC. It specifies CASSSPTSGREYIQYF.

This rearrangement joins TRBV24-1 to TRBJ1-1; TRBD1 agrees at 11 bases. The CDR3 length is 16 residues. V lost 9 bases to trimming and J lost 4 bases; unmatched junction nucleotides: 12. CDR1 and CDR2 from the germline V gene are KGHDR and SFDVKD. CDR3 sequence (DNA): TGTGCCACCGTCCCCGGGGACAGGGGGTTGGGCACTGAAGCTTTCTTT. This translates into CATVPGDRGLGTEAFF.

V usage is TRBV7-2 and J usage is TRBJ1-2; TRBD1 matches 7 bases. The germline gives CDR1 SGHTA, CDR2 FQGNSA. Losses at the gene ends were 4 bases for V and 4 bases for J; bases not matched to a gene: 6. This CDR3 comprises 14 residues. The DNA of the CDR3 is TGTGCCAGCAGCTCAACCGGGACAGTCTATGGCTACACCTTC. It translates to CASSSTGTVYGYTF.

This clone was seen a few times. This chain links TRBV7-9 with TRBJ1-2; no clear D. Trimming pared 5 bases from V and 3 bases from J, leaving 25 bases between. The CDR3 contains 18 residues. Per the germline V gene, CDR1 is SEHNR and CDR2 is FQNEAQ (reference sequence). The CDR3 DNA is TGTGCCAGCAGCCCTTCAGGACGTAGCTCGGCGGACTACTATGGCTACACCTTC. It specifies CASSPSGRSSADYYGYTF.

The chain has TRBV7-3 and TRBJ2-1; D is unresolved. V was trimmed by 2 bases and J by 6 bases, leaving 11 bases between them. The CDR3 has 14 amino acids. The germline V gene encodes CDR1 SGHTA and CDR2 FQGTGA. CDR3 sequence reads: CASSLGLEGNEQFF. The CDR3 coding sequence is TGTGCCAGCAGCTTAGGGCTGGAAGGCAATGAGCAGTTCTTC.

The chain joins TRBV19 to TRBJ1-5; possible D gene TRBD1, 6 bases. Trimming removed 4 bases at V and 12 bases at J, with 13 bases between. The germline CDR1 and CDR2 sequences are LNHDA and SQIVND (reference sequence). The length of the CDR3 is 12 residues. The CDR3 DNA reads TGTGCCAGTAGTACCGGGACAAGTAGCCAGCATTTT. This codes for CASSTGTSSQHF.

CDR3 amino acids: CASQTSGSQETQYF. For the CDR3, the DNA is TGTGCCAGTCAGACTAGCGGGAGCCAAGAGACCCAGTACTTC. J is TRBJ2-5 and V is TRBV19, with TRBD2 identical over 12 bases. The V segment lost 8 bases and the J segment 1 base; nucleotides outside the gene matches: 2. The germline V gene encodes CDR1 LNHDA and CDR2 SQIVND (reference sequence). The CDR3 loop spans 14 amino acids.

This clone was seen a few times. The rearrangement uses TRBV12-3 or TRBV12-4 and TRBJ1-2, with D possibly being TRBD1 (6 bases). The CDR3 loop spans 13 amino acids. The germline V and J ends were trimmed by 3 bases and 8 bases, with 13 bases remaining between them. CDR3 sequence (DNA): TGTGCCAGCAGTTTGGCGGGGGCAGGAGGCTACACCTTC. Translating gives CASSLAGAGGYTF.

This clone was seen a few times. The chain is built from TRBV18 and TRBJ2-1; 8 bases match TRBD2. This CDR3 has 17 residues. J lost 0 bases, V lost 0 bases, and 4 bases had no gene match. Germline V gene sequence: CDR1 KGHSH, CDR2 LQKENI. CDR3 region: CASSPPGLGSSYNEQFF. DNA of the CDR3: TGTGCCAGCTCACCACCGGGACTAGGGAGCTCCTACAATGAGCAGTTCTTC. Full variable domain (outside the CDR3, taken from reference TRBV18 and TRBJ2-1): NAGVMQNPRHLVRRRGQEARLRCSPMKGHSHVYWYRQLPEEGLKFMVYLQKENIIDESGMPKERFSAEFPKEGPSILRIQQVVRGDSAAYFCASSPPGLGSSYNEQFFGPGTRLTVL.

The chain joins TRBV28 to TRBJ2-1; 9 bases map to TRBD2. CDR3 length equals 15 residues. CDR1 and CDR2 (germline): MDHEN, SYDVKM. J was trimmed by 7 bases and V by 5 bases; bases with no gene match: 9. This CDR3 is CASSRLAASGNEQFF. CDR3 sequence (DNA): TGTGCCAGCAGTAGACTAGCGGCATCTGGGAATGAGCAGTTCTTC.

In this sample, this clone turned up a few times. The chain recombines TRBV6-1 with TRBJ1-6; tentatively, D is TRBD1 (5 bases). The CDR3 loop spans 13 amino acids. The germline V and J ends were trimmed by 1 base and 9 bases, with 7 bases remaining between them. Germline CDR1 MNHNS, CDR2 SASEGT. CDR3 DNA sequence: TGTGCCAGCAGTGAAGGACAGTCTTCACCCCTCCACTTT. Amino acid sequence: CASSEGQSSPLHF.

This chain joins TRBV19 and TRBJ1-5, with no clear D. The germline CDR1 and CDR2 sequences are LNHDA and SQIVND (reference sequence). Trimming took off 5 bases at V and 4 bases at J, with 6 bases between the two ends. The CDR3 is 12 residues long. CDR3 DNA: TGTGCCAGTAGTTTGCGGAATCAGCCCCAGCATTTT. Translated, it gives CASSLRNQPQHF.

The J gene is TRBJ2-1, the V gene TRBV24-1, with 12 bases identical to TRBD1. The CDR3 has 16 amino acids. V shed 3 bases, J shed 7 bases, and the junction held 6 bases outside the gene matches. Germline CDR1 reads KGHDR; CDR2 reads SFDVKD. This CDR3 is CATSDPPGQGANEQFF. The CDR3 region has the DNA TGTGCCACCAGTGATCCCCCGGGACAGGGGGCAAATGAGCAGTTCTTC.

V is TRBV7-6 and J is TRBJ1-1; possible D gene TRBD1, 5 bases. Germline V gene lookup returns CDR1 SGHVS and CDR2 FNYEAQ. This CDR3 has 14 residues. V was shortened by 1 base and J by 11 bases, with 17 bases between the two germline ends. The DNA of the CDR3 is TGTGCCAGCAGCTTAGAGGCTGGACACGCCATGGCTTTCTTT. This translates into CASSLEAGHAMAFF.